This T cell receptor (beta chain) stems from a study of T cells after yellow fever vaccination. Findings and limits, study-wide: Once the booster was given, most primary-vaccination clones reappeared, at around 95% for CD4 and around 90% for CD8. A small proportion of clonotypes was detected in both the CD4 and CD8 compartments. Weaker, the secondary response peaked sooner, at day 5 versus 15.

Regarding this clonotype: Its matching antigen is unknown.

The TCR cDNA carried a universal primer site and UMIs from 5'RACE template switching. MiXCR, applied by TCRdb to the 5' RACE reads, yields one record per CDR3 protein. The repertoire includes 250,000 to 400,000 distinct CDR3 sequences, approximately 4% of them detected once, and 20% to 25% sits in the top ten. Sample: PBMCs, taken 5 days after the yellow fever booster vaccination. This clonotype originated in a young man who received the YFV17D yellow fever vaccine.

CDR3 sequence: CASSRGDNQPQHF. For the CDR3, the DNA is TGTGCCAGCTCACGGGGGGACAATCAGCCCCAGCATTTT. V gene TRBV18 combines with J gene TRBJ1-5; possible D gene TRBD1, 5 bases. V lost 4 bases and J lost 3, with 7 bases in between. CDR1 and CDR2 (germline): KGHSH, LQKENI. The CDR3 is made up of 13 amino acids. Full variable domain (remainder filled in from reference TRBV18 and TRBJ1-5): NAGVMQNPRHLVRRRGQEARLRCSPMKGHSHVYWYRQLPEEGLKFMVYLQKENIIDESGMPKERFSAEFPKEGPSILRIQQVVRGDSAAYFCASSRGDNQPQHFGDGTRLSIL.